This T cell receptor beta chain is drawn from a study of cytotoxic CD8 clonotypes in ibrutinib-treated CLL. Study as a whole: For this cohort, patients were ten to twelve relapsed/refractory and about 14 treatment-naive, while some 18 were IGHV unmutated. Specimens for response were gathered following a median roughly twelve months of therapy, spanning 6 to 36. Study-level points and caveats: Clonality showed a rise at ibrutinib response that reversed toward baseline at progression.

This clone occurred a few times. What it recognizes is unknown. Clones were sequenced by immunoSEQ multiplex PCR, and TCRdb holds only the in-frame ones, with some missing. The repertoire holds about 200,000 clones, with just over 70% as singletons. J was trimmed by 0 bases and V by 4 bases; bases with no gene match: 11. The germline V gene has CDR1 SNHLY and CDR2 FYNNEI. CDR3 size: 17 residues. The material sequenced was PBMCs, taken after 12 months of ibrutinib treatment. The J gene is TRBJ2-5, the V gene TRBV2, with TRBD2 matching 7 bases. The sequence came from a human donor with chronic lymphocytic leukemia. The CDR3 is CASSGPGSGVYQETQYF. CDR3 DNA sequence: TGTGCCAGCAGTGGACCTGGGAGCGGGGTGTACCAAGAGACCCAGTACTTC. Full variable domain (rest looked up from reference TRBV2 and TRBJ2-5): EPEVTQTPSHQVTQMGQEVILRCVPISNHLYFYWYRQILGQKVEFLVSFYNNEISEKSEIFDDQFSVERPDGSNFTLKIRSTKLEDSAMYFCASSGPGSGVYQETQYFGPGTRLLVL.